The 27 T cell receptor beta chains given below trace back to one sample, sequenced in a study of tissue T cells after allogeneic stem cell transplantation. The data were produced by immunoSEQ multiplex PCR, yet TCRdb's version contains in-frame clones alone and is incomplete. The sample shows 6,500 to 7,500 clones, 40% to 55% of them seen only once. Time point indicated: mouse harvest day 7 after allogeneic transplant. Tail vein injection delivered 10^7 T-cell-depleted bone marrow cells and 10^6 splenic CD5+ T cells. Sequenced: gut tissue. These receptors came from a female BALB/c mouse given C57BL/6 T cells with graft-versus-host disease after an allogeneic hematopoietic cell transplant.

In the case of this clone: The genes are named according to mouse. The CDR3 is cut off 1 residue early in the read; its end comes from the germline J gene. V and J are TRBV23 and TRBJ1-1; TRBD1 was called by the table and not checked on the DNA. Germline V gene data show CDR1 as KGHTA and CDR2 as FQNQQP. The CDR3 extends over 13 amino acids. This CDR3 reads CSSTGTSNTEVFF. Partial CDR3 DNA: TGCTCCAGCACCGGGACATCAAACACAGAAGTCTTC.

To note about this clone: Mouse germline and gene names are used. The CDR3 end lies 1 residue beyond the end of the read and is filled in from the germline J gene. The chain links TRBV26 to TRBJ1-2; D is possibly TRBD1 (5 bases). Germline CDR1 and CDR2: KGHPV and FQNQEV (reference sequence). The ends were cut back, 2 bases at V and 4 bases at J, with 8 bases in the middle. The CDR3 contains 13 residues. CDR3: CASSLHGGSDYTF. CDR3 DNA (partial): TGTGCCAGCAGTCTGCATGGGGGCTCCGACTACACC. Full variable domain (missing parts from reference TRBV26 and TRBJ1-2): NSKVIQTPRYLVKGQGQKAKMRCIPEKGHPVVFWYQQNKNNEFKFLINFQNQEVLQQIDMTEKRFSAECPSNSPCSLEIQSSEAGDSALYLCASSLHGGSDYTFGSGTRLLVI.

About this clone: The gene names given are mouse names. The sequenced fragment ends 1 residue before the CDR3 boundary, so the rest is inferred from the germline J gene. V usage is TRBV13-1 and J usage is TRBJ1-3; D uncertain. There are 14 residues in the CDR3. The germline gives CDR1 NSHNY, CDR2 SYGAGN. Trimming removed 0 bases from V and 0 bases from J, with 4 bases in between. CDR3 DNA (partial): TGTGCCAGCAGTGATGAGGGTTCTGGAAATACGCTCTAT. It codes for CASSDEGSGNTLY. The complete CDR3 protein is CASSDEGSGNTLYF.

Regarding this clone: Gene names denote mouse genes. The CDR3 goes on 1 residue after the read ends, and that part is filled in from the germline J gene. The chain has TRBV26 and TRBJ1-5; tentative D call: TRBD1 (6 bases). Germline V CDR1 and CDR2: KGHPV, FQNQEV (reference sequence). V was cut by 2 bases and J by 4 bases, with 12 bases left in between. The CDR3 spans 15 residues. Partial CDR3 DNA: TGTGCCAGCAGTCTGCCGGACAGATGGAACCAGGCTCCGCTT. Amino acids: CASSLPDRWNQAPL. The whole CDR3 sequence reads CASSLPDRWNQAPLF.

Turning to this clone: The gene names here belong to mouse. The CDR3 end falls 1 residue outside the read, so it is completed with the germline J gene. The rearrangement uses TRBV12-2 and TRBJ2-5; 9 bases agree with TRBD1. This CDR3 has 14 residues. Germline CDR1 and CDR2: SGHLS and HYDKME. V was clipped by 0 bases and J by 6 bases; unmatched bases: 3. The sequenced CDR3 bases are TGTGCCAGCTCTCTCGGACAGGGGAGGGACACCCAGTAC. It yields the protein CASSLGQGRDTQY. Given in full, the CDR3 is CASSLGQGRDTQYF.

This clone was observed a few times. Gene names and germline refer to mouse. The read halts 1 residue ahead of the CDR3 end, with the missing end drawn from the germline J gene. The J gene is TRBJ1-1, the V gene TRBV16; 8 nucleotides agree with TRBD1. The CDR3 has 14 amino acids. The V segment lost 4 bases and the J segment 0 bases; nucleotides outside the gene matches: 1. CDR1 and CDR2 (germline): SGHSA, FRNQAP. The CDR3 spells CASSSTGANTEVFF. CDR3 bases read: TGTGCAAGCAGCTCGACAGGGGCAAACACAGAAGTCTTC.

For this clone: Gene names and germline match the mouse. The read is 1 residue too short to cover the CDR3 end, so that end is filled in from the germline J gene. This sequence joins TRBV3 and TRBJ2-7, with 10 bases aligning to TRBD1. Germline V gene sequence: CDR1 SNHLY, CDR2 FYNGKV (reference sequence). The CDR3 spans 13 residues. Unmatched junction bases numbered 4, after V lost 6 bases and J lost 5 bases. The sequenced CDR3 bases are TGTGCCAGCAGTCGACAGGGGGCCCATGAACAGTAC. Translation: CASSRQGAHEQY. The entire CDR3 protein reads CASSRQGAHEQYF.

With respect to this clone: Mouse germline and gene names are used. The CDR3 is cut off 1 residue early in the read; its end comes from the germline J gene. The gene calls are TRBV26 and TRBJ2-5; D uncertain. This CDR3 contains 13 residues. V shed 1 base and J shed 0 bases, with 2 bases lying between them. In germline, CDR1 is KGHPV, CDR2 FQNQEV (reference sequence). The sequenced CDR3 bases are TGTGCCAGCAGTCTGTACAACCAAGACACCCAGTAC. Translating it yields CASSLYNQDTQY. The whole CDR3 is CASSLYNQDTQYF.

With respect to this clone: Mouse gene names apply. The CDR3 end lies 1 residue beyond the end of the read and is filled in from the germline J gene. The rearrangement joins TRBV3 to TRBJ1-1; D remains unclear. Trimming removed 5 bases from V and 0 bases from J, with 10 bases in between. Per the germline V gene, CDR1 is SNHLY and CDR2 is FYNGKV (reference sequence). The CDR3 spans 14 residues. CDR3 DNA (partial): TGTGCCAGCAGCGATTACATTGCAAACACAGAAGTCTTC. Translation gives CASSDYIANTEVF. The entire CDR3 sequence reads CASSDYIANTEVFF.

With regard to this clone: Gene names are mouse gene names. The read gets to within 1 residue of the CDR3 end, and the germline J gene fills in the rest. The chain combines TRBV16 with TRBJ2-5, with TRBD2 as a possible D gene (6 bases). The V gene lost 3 bases and the J gene lost 3 bases, with 7 bases spanning the gap. Germline CDR1 reads SGHSA; CDR2 reads FRNQAP. The CDR3 covers 13 residues. CDR3 in amino acids: CASSFWGQDTQYF. CDR3 DNA, as far as it was read: TGTGCAAGCAGCTTTTGGGGGCAAGACACCCAGTAC.

Turning to this clone: Gene names refer to mouse genes. The read stops 1 residue short of the end of the CDR3; the missing end is completed from the germline J gene. This rearrangement joins TRBV15 to TRBJ2-3; 7 bases match TRBD1. Per the germline V gene, CDR1 is SGHND and CDR2 is FRSKSL. The CDR3 runs to 14 residues. The V gene end was trimmed by 7 bases and the J gene end by 1 base; junction bases not matched to a gene: 5. Here the CDR3 reads CASITGDGAETLYF. CDR3 bases read: TGTGCCAGCATTACAGGGGATGGTGCAGAAACGCTGTAT.

Concerning this clone itself: The gene names given are mouse names. The CDR3 end is not reached by the read, which stops 1 residue before it; the germline J gene fills it in. V and J are TRBV26 and TRBJ1-4, with unresolved D. Germline V CDR1 and CDR2: KGHPV, FQNQEV (reference sequence). V was clipped by 1 base and J by 3 bases, with 6 bases between them. The CDR3 has 14 amino acids. The chain's CDR3 is CASSLWQTNERLFF. CDR3 bases read: TGTGCCAGCAGTCTGTGGCAGACCAACGAAAGATTATTT.

A note on this clone: All gene names here are mouse names. The CDR3 is cut off 1 residue early in the read; its end comes from the germline J gene. The chain carries TRBV23 and TRBJ1-1; the D call in the table, TRBD1, was not verified against the DNA. Germline CDR1 KGHTA, CDR2 FQNQQP. CDR3 size: 14 residues. The CDR3 DNA, read in part, is TGCTCCAGCAGTCAGGGGACAGCTAACACAGAAGTCTTC. Protein sequence: CSSSQGTANTEVF. In full, the CDR3 reads CSSSQGTANTEVFF.

This clone was counted only a few times. Germline and genes: mouse. The CDR3 is cut off 1 residue early in the read; its end comes from the germline J gene. The rearrangement joins TRBV26 to TRBJ1-3; D may be TRBD1 (6 bases). The V gene lost 3 bases and the J gene lost 10 bases, with 16 bases spanning the gap. The CDR3 runs to 14 residues. Germline-derived CDR1 and CDR2 are KGHPV and FQNQEV (reference sequence). The covered CDR3 bases are TGTGCCAGCAGTCTCGGGGGGCCCGGAATGACGCTCTAT. Amino acids: CASSLGGPGMTLY. The whole CDR3 sequence reads CASSLGGPGMTLYF.

This clone showed up just a few times. Gene labels here are mouse ones. CDR3 DNA, as far as it was read: TGTGCCAGCAGCTCCTCCGGGACTGGGGGATATGCTGAGCAGTTC. Its protein is CASSSSGTGGYAEQF. The complete CDR3 protein is CASSSSGTGGYAEQFF. The V gene is TRBV3, the J gene TRBJ2-1, with 11 bases matching TRBD2. The read ends 1 residue shy of where the CDR3 ends; the end is completed using the germline J gene. Per germline, CDR1 SNHLY and CDR2 FYNGKV (reference sequence). This CDR3 is 16 amino acids long. Trimming cost V 4 bases and J 4 bases; bases outside gene matches: 6. Supplemented by reference TRBV3 and TRBJ2-1, the full variable domain reads GPKVLQIPSHQIIDMGQMVTLNCDPVSNHLYFYWYKQILGQQMEFLVNFYNGKVMEKSKLFKDQFSVERPDGSYFTLKIQPTALEDSAVYFCASSSSGTGGYAEQFFGPGTRLTVL.

Concerning this clone: These gene names are mouse names. The read is 1 residue too short to cover the CDR3 end, so that end is filled in from the germline J gene. This chain connects TRBV12-2 to TRBJ1-6; D not resolved. TRBJ1-6 is placed among ORFs of uncertain function. Germline CDR1 and CDR2: SGHLS and HYDKME. The CDR3 consists of 12 residues. V dropped 2 bases and J dropped 4 bases, with 2 bases sitting between them. Here the CDR3 reads CASSQYNSPLYF. CDR3 bases read: TGTGCCAGCTCTCAGTATAATTCGCCCCTCTAC.

Points on this clone: Any gene name here is a mouse gene name. The read gets to within 1 residue of the CDR3 end, and the germline J gene fills in the rest. V usage is TRBV26 and J usage is TRBJ2-4; TRBD1 is a possible D gene (6 bases). CDR1 is KGHPV, CDR2 FQNQEV, per germline (reference sequence). The CDR3 spans 13 residues. Trimming left V 6 bases short and J 2 bases short, with 9 bases between. The CDR3 sequence is CASSRDNQNTLYF. CDR3 DNA, as far as it was read: TGTGCCAGCAGCCGGGACAATCAAAACACCTTGTAC.

This clone has just a few counts. Gene names refer to mouse genes. The read halts 1 residue ahead of the CDR3 end, with the missing end drawn from the germline J gene. This rearrangement joins TRBV1 to TRBJ2-7; D is perhaps TRBD1 (6 bases). CDR1 is NSQYPW, CDR2 LRSPGD, per germline (reference sequence). The CDR3 is made up of 13 amino acids. Trimming took 3 bases from V and 7 from J, leaving 13 bases between them. The CDR3 here is CTCSAAGDEEQYF. Partial CDR3 DNA: TGCACCTGCAGTGCTGCAGGGGATGAAGAACAGTAC.

This clone was counted between two and nine times. Mouse germline and gene names are used. The sequence runs out 1 residue before the end of the CDR3; the remainder is reconstructed from the germline J gene. The same CDR3 also results from other DNA sequences found in this sample. This sequence joins TRBV26 and TRBJ2-2, with D perhaps matching TRBD1 (5 bases). V was pared by 3 bases and J by 1 base, with 9 bases between. Germline V gene sequence: CDR1 KGHPV, CDR2 FQNQEV (reference sequence). This CDR3 is built from 15 residues. CDR3 protein: CASSLGRVNTGQLYF. The sequenced CDR3 bases are TGTGCCAGCAGTCTAGGCAGGGTAAACACCGGGCAGCTCTAC.

This clone was seen more than once but under ten times. Genes here carry mouse names. The sequenced fragment ends 1 residue before the CDR3 boundary, so the rest is inferred from the germline J gene. The chain combines TRBV26 with TRBJ2-1; weak D call: TRBD1 (5 bases). The CDR3 has 14 amino acids. Trimming pared 2 bases from V and 4 bases from J, leaving 9 bases between. Germline values: CDR1 KGHPV, CDR2 FQNQEV (reference sequence). The sequenced part of the CDR3 DNA is TGTGCCAGCAGTCTGACAGGACAATATGCTGAGCAGTTC. The encoded protein is CASSLTGQYAEQF. Given in full, the CDR3 is CASSLTGQYAEQFF. The full variable domain, its missing parts supplied by reference TRBV26 and TRBJ2-1, is NSKVIQTPRYLVKGQGQKAKMRCIPEKGHPVVFWYQQNKNNEFKFLINFQNQEVLQQIDMTEKRFSAECPSNSPCSLEIQSSEAGDSALYLCASSLTGQYAEQFFGPGTRLTVL.

Concerning this clone itself: The genes are named according to mouse. The missing CDR3 end, 1 residue past where the read stops, is filled in from the germline J gene. The chain joins TRBV26 to TRBJ2-5; the D is unclear. The CDR3 is 14 amino acids. Germline V gene data show CDR1 as KGHPV and CDR2 as FQNQEV (reference sequence). The V end lost 2 bases, the J end lost 4 bases, and 10 bases lay between the germline ends. The CDR3 DNA, read in part, is TGTGCCAGCAGTCTGCGGGGAGGAGAAGACACCCAGTAC. This gives the protein CASSLRGGEDTQY. The CDR3 as a whole reads CASSLRGGEDTQYF.

On this clone itself: Mouse gene names apply. The DNA ends 1 residue before the CDR3 does, and the rest of the CDR3 is filled in from the germline J gene. The chain links TRBV12-2 to TRBJ2-7, with 13 bases that match TRBD2. The CDR3 extends over 16 amino acids. CDR1 is SGHLS, CDR2 HYDKME, per germline. Trimming took 2 bases from V and 1 from J; bases not matched to a gene: 4. CDR3 protein: CASSPRDWGGSYEQYF. Partial CDR3 DNA: TGTGCCAGCTCTCCCCGGGACTGGGGGGGGTCCTATGAACAGTAC.

With regard to this clone: Here the gene names and germline are mouse. The read gets to within 1 residue of the CDR3 end, and the germline J gene fills in the rest. The rearrangement links TRBV19 to TRBJ1-1; TRBD1 agrees at 7 bases. V lost 2 bases to trimming and J lost 0 bases; unmatched junction nucleotides: 7. There are 16 residues in the CDR3. Germline V gives CDR1 FNHDT, CDR2 SITEND (reference sequence). The CDR3 loop reads CASSIPTGYANTEVFF. The covered CDR3 bases are TGTGCCAGCAGTATCCCGACAGGGTATGCAAACACAGAAGTCTTC.

This clone rates as medium-sized. Genes and germline come from the mouse. CDR3 bases read: TGTGCCAGCAGCCTCACAGATTCTGGAAATACGCTCTAT. This encodes CASSLTDSGNTLY. The complete CDR3 reads CASSLTDSGNTLYF. V is TRBV4 and J is TRBJ1-3, with no clear D. The observed sequence ends 1 residue before the CDR3 terminus, with the missing tail filled in from the germline J gene. Per the germline V gene, CDR1 is LGHDT and CDR2 is YNNKQL (reference sequence). Trimming removed 5 bases from V and 0 bases from J, with 8 bases in between. The CDR3 is 14 residues long.

Worth noting for this clone: Any gene name here is a mouse gene name. The read ends 1 residue shy of where the CDR3 ends; the end is completed using the germline J gene. The genes are TRBV3 and TRBJ2-5; D gene unclear. The CDR3 runs to 11 residues. Germline CDR1 SNHLY, CDR2 FYNGKV (reference sequence). V gave up 2 bases and J gave up 6 bases, with 3 bases separating them. The CDR3: CASSLWDTQYF. CDR3 DNA, as far as it was read: TGTGCCAGCAGCTTATGGGACACCCAGTAC.

This clone has just one count. The listed genes are named as in mouse. CDR3 DNA (partial): TGTGCAAGCAGCTCCAGGACAGATAGTGCAGAAACGCTGTAT. This sequence encodes CASSSRTDSAETLY. In full, the CDR3 is CASSSRTDSAETLYF. The chain has TRBV16 and TRBJ2-3; D is perhaps TRBD1 (6 bases). The CDR3 is cut off 1 residue early in the read; its end comes from the germline J gene. V was cut by 4 bases and J by 0 bases, with 11 bases left in between. CDR1 is SGHSA and CDR2 is FRNQAP in the germline V gene. The CDR3 totals 15 residues. The entire variable domain, with the rest obtained from reference TRBV16 and TRBJ2-3, is as follows: NAGVIQTPRHKVTGKGQEATLWCEPISGHSAVFWYRQTIVQGLEFLTYFRNQAPIDDSGMPKERFSAQMPNQSHSTLKIQSTQPQDSAVYLCASSSRTDSAETLYFGSGTRLTVL.

This clone was counted between two and nine times. Mouse germline and gene names are used. Read data end 1 residue before the CDR3 end; the end is taken from the germline J gene. This chain links TRBV16 with TRBJ2-5; D is possibly TRBD1 (6 bases). The germline CDR1 and CDR2 sequences are SGHSA and FRNQAP. Trimming stripped 7 bases from V and 0 bases from J, with 8 bases between. This CDR3 is built from 13 residues. This CDR3 reads CASTQGNQDTQYF. The CDR3 DNA, read in part, is TGTGCAAGCACCCAGGGGAACCAAGACACCCAGTAC. The whole variable domain, remainder taken from reference TRBV16 and TRBJ2-5, is NAGVIQTPRHKVTGKGQEATLWCEPISGHSAVFWYRQTIVQGLEFLTYFRNQAPIDDSGMPKERFSAQMPNQSHSTLKIQSTQPQDSAVYLCASTQGNQDTQYFGPGTRLLVL.